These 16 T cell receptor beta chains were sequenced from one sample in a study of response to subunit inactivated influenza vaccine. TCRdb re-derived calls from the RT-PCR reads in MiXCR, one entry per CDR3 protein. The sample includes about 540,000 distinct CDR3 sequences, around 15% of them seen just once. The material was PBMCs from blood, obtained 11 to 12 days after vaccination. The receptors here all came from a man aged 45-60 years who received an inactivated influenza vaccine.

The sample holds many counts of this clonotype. The CDR3 DNA reads as TGTGCCAGCAGCTTTATTAGCCGACAGTTGAACACTGAAGCTTTCTTT. Protein sequence: CASSFISRQLNTEAFF. The genes are TRBV7-2 and TRBJ1-1; maybe TRBD1 (5 bases). The germline CDR1 and CDR2 sequences are SGHTA and FQGNSA. The CDR3 has 16 residues. Between the trimmed V and J ends, which lost 3 bases and 0 bases, there was a span of 14 bases.

CDR3 sequence (DNA): TGTGCCAGCAGCTTGGAGGGCGCGCATTTCTTC. It codes for CASSLEGAHFF. V usage is TRBV7-9 and J usage is TRBJ2-1; possible D gene TRBD2, 6 bases. The CDR3 has 11 amino acids. CDR1 SEHNR and CDR2 FQNEAQ come from the germline V gene (reference sequence). V gave up 3 bases and J gave up 16 bases, with 13 bases separating them.

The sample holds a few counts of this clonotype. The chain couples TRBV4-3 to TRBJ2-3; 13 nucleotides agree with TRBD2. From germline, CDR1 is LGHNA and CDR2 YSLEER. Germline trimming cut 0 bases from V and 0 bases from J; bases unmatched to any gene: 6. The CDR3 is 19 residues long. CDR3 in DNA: TGCGCCAGCAGCCAAGATACCCCGGGACTAGCGGGAAGCACAGATACGCAGTATTTT. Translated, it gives CASSQDTPGLAGSTDTQYF.

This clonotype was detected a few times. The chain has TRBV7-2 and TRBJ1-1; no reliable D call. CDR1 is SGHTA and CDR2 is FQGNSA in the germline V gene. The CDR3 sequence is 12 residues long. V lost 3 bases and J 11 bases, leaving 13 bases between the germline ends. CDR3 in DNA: TGTGCCAGCAGCTTGGCCCGGGGAGGGGCTTTCTTT. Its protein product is CASSLARGGAFF.

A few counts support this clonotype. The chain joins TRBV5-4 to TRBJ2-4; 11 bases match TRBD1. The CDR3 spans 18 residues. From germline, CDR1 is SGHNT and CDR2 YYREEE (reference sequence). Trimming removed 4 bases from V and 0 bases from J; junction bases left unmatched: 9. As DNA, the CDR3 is TGTGCCAGCAGCGCCGGACAGGGGGCCCCTCCAGCCAAAAACATTCAGTACTTC. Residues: CASSAGQGAPPAKNIQYF. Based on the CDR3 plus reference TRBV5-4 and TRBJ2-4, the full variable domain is ETGVTQSPTHLIKTRGQQVTLRCSSQSGHNTVSWYQQALGQGPQFIFQYYREEENGRGNFPPRFSGLQFPNYSSELNVNALELDDSALYLCASSAGQGAPPAKNIQYFGAGTRLSVL.

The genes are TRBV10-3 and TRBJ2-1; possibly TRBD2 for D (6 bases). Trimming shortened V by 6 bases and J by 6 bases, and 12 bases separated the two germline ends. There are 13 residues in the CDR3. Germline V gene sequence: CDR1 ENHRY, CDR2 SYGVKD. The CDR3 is CAIRTRTGNEQFF. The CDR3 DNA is TGTGCCATCAGGACTAGAACCGGCAATGAGCAGTTCTTC.

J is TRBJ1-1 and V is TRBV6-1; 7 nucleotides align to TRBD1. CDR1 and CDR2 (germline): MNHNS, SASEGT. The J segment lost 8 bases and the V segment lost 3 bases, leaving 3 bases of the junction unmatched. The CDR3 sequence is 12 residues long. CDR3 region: CASSEAGGEAFF. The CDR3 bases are TGTGCCAGCAGTGAGGCAGGGGGGGAAGCTTTCTTT.

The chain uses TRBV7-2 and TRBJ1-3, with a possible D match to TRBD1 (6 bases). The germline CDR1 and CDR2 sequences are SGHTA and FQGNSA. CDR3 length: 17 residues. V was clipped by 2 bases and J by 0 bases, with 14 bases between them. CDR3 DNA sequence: TGTGCCAGCAGCTTATCTGGGGGGCCCGTCTCTGGAAACACCATATATTTT. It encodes CASSLSGGPVSGNTIYF.

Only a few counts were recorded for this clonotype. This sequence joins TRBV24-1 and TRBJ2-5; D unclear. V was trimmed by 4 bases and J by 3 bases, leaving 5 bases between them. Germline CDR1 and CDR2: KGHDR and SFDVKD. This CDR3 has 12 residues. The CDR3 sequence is CATSDNEETQYF. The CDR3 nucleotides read TGTGCCACCAGTGACAATGAAGAGACCCAGTACTTC.

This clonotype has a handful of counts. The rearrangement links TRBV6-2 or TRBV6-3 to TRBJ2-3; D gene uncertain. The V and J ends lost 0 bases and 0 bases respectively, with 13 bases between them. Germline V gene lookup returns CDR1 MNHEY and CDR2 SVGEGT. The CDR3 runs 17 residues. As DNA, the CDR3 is TGTGCCAGCAGTTACTCGAAAGGGAACCCTAGCACAGATACGCAGTATTTT. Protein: CASSYSKGNPSTDTQYF.

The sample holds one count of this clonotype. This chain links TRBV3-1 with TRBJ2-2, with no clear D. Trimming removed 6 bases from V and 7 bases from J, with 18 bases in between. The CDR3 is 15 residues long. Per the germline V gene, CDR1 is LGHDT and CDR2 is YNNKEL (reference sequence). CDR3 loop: CASSIGRTNGGELFF. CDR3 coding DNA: TGTGCCAGCAGTATAGGACGGACGAACGGCGGGGAGCTGTTTTTT. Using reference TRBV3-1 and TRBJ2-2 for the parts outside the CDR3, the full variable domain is DTAVSQTPKYLVTQMGNDKSIKCEQNLGHDTMYWYKQDSKKFLKIMFSYNNKELIINETVPNRFSPKSPDKAHLNLHINSLELGDSAVYFCASSIGRTNGGELFFGEGSRLTVL.

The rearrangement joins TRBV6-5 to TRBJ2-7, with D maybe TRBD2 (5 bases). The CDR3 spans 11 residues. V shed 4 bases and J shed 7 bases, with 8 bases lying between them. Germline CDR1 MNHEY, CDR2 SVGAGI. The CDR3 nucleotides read TGTGCCAGCAGTTCTGGGAGTGAGCAGTACTTC. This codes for CASSSGSEQYF.

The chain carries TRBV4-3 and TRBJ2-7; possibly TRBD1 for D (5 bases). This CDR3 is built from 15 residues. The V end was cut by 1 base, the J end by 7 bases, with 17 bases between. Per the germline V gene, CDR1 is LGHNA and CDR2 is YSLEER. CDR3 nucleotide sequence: TGCGCCAGCAGCCAAGTCTTTGGGCAAGGGGCTGAGCAGTACTTC. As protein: CASSQVFGQGAEQYF.

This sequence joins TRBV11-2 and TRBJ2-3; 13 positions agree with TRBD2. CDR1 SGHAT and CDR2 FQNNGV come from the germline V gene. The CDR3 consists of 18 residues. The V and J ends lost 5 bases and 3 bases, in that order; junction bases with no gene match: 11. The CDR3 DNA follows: TGTGCCAGCAGCCAGAAACCGGGACTAGCGGGACAGACAGATACGCAGTATTTT. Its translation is CASSQKPGLAGQTDTQYF.

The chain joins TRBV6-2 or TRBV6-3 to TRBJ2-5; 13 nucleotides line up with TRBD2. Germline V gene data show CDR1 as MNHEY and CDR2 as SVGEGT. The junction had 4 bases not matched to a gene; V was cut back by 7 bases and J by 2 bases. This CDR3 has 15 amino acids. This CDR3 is CASNVGLAGQETQYF. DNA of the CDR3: TGTGCCAGCAACGTGGGACTAGCGGGGCAAGAGACCCAGTACTTC.

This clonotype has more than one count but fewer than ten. This CDR3 is CATREGAFQETQYF. CDR3 in DNA: TGCGCCACAAGGGAGGGGGCGTTTCAAGAGACCCAGTACTTC. This chain joins TRBV10-2 and TRBJ2-5; perhaps D is TRBD1 or TRBD2 (7 bases each). Germline CDR1 is WSHSY and CDR2 is SAAADI. The CDR3 extends over 14 amino acids. Deletions cut 10 bases from V and 2 bases from J, with 17 bases between.